The 10 T cell receptor beta chains reported below all come from one sample, sequenced in a study of regulatory T cells in long-lasting Graves disease (dated by TCRdb to the early 2020s). Library prep was done by multiplex PCR. The data were produced on an Illumina HiSeq 4000. To build TCR beta libraries, CDR3 regions were amplified by Arm-PCR using iRepertoire HTBI primers. Through fastp at Q25 and MiXCR, TCRdb rebuilt clones from the public reads, retaining in-frame beta chains. Each entry is one CDR3 protein sequence, shown with its most common DNA and genes. For this sample there are roughly 490,000 distinct CDR3 sequences; roughly 23% appear just once. 13% of the sample is in the top ten clones. The time point label, as the study defines it: persistent/refractory GD, antithyroid drugs over 5 years with positive TRAb. For both TCR sequencing and RNA sequencing, RNA was extracted from PBMCs in TRIzol.

This sample comprised peripheral blood mononuclear cells (PBMCs), obtained when the disease was refractory, from a patient treated with antithyroid drugs. These receptors were taken from a female donor with Graves disease.

Points on this clonotype: This may be a read error: a much more frequent sequence differs by one nucleotide. CDR3 DNA sequence: TGTGCCTGGAAGGCTGCGGGAGGACAAGAGACCCAGTACTTC. This encodes CAWKAAGGQETQYF. V is TRBV30 and J is TRBJ2-5; 8 positions match TRBD2. The germline CDR1 and CDR2 sequences are GTSNPN and SVGIG (reference sequence). The CDR3 loop spans 14 amino acids. With V trimmed by 4 bases and J by 2 bases, 6 bases remained unmatched.

The chain is built from TRBV6-5 and TRBJ2-1; TRBD2 matches 12 bases. The CDR3 extends over 17 amino acids. Trimming cost V 2 bases and J 7 bases; bases outside gene matches: 9. Germline CDR1 is MNHEY and CDR2 is SVGAGI. The DNA for the CDR3 is TGTGCCAGCAGTTACCCTAGCGGGAGGGCCGTTGTGAATGAGCAGTTCTTC. Its translation is CASSYPSGRAVVNEQFF.

This clonotype occurred once. The chain uses TRBV6-2 or TRBV6-3 and TRBJ1-4; 9 nucleotides match TRBD1. CDR1 is MNHEY, CDR2 SVGEGT, per germline. Trimming cost V 8 bases and J 10 bases; bases outside gene matches: 8. The CDR3 runs 13 residues. The CDR3 DNA sequence: TGTGCCAGCTGGCCGGGACAGGGCCCAAAACTGTTTTTT. Amino acids: CASWPGQGPKLFF.

The rearrangement joins TRBV30 to TRBJ2-1, with 14 bases identical to TRBD2. CDR3 size: 15 residues. Looked up from germline, CDR1 is GTSNPN and CDR2 is SVGIG (reference sequence). J lost 12 bases, V lost 3 bases, and 10 bases had no gene match. The CDR3 spells CAWRGLAGASGRQFF. CDR3 DNA sequence: TGTGCCTGGAGGGGACTAGCGGGGGCATCGGGTCGGCAGTTCTTC.

This clonotype was counted a few times. This chain uses TRBV28 with TRBJ1-1; TRBD1 might be the D (6 bases). Trimming pared 6 bases from V and 4 bases from J, leaving 24 bases between. The CDR3 has 17 amino acids. The germline V gene has CDR1 MDHEN and CDR2 SYDVKM. The CDR3 DNA sequence: TGTGCCAGCAGCTTAGTGGGGGGCCCCTTGGGGAGCACTGAAGCTTTCTTT. It is translated as CASSLVGGPLGSTEAFF.

About this clonotype: A junction boundary mismatches the germline segment, possibly from a read error. The CDR3 is CAGSVGTGGSYGYTF. The CDR3 DNA reads as TGTGCCGGCAGCGTCGGGACAGGGGGCAGCTATGGCTACACCTTC. This rearrangement joins TRBV9 to TRBJ1-2; 12 positions agree with TRBD1. The CDR3 spans 15 residues. Germline lookup yields CDR1 SGDLS and CDR2 YYNGEE. Variable domain in full (rest from reference TRBV9 and TRBJ1-2): DSGVTQTPKHLITATGQRVTLRCSPRSGDLSVYWYQQSLDQGLQFLIQYYNGEERAKGNILERFSAQQFPDLHSELNLSSLELGDSALYFCAGSVGTGGSYGYTFGSGTRLTVV.

At least ten counts were recorded for this clonotype. V gene TRBV6-2 or TRBV6-3 combines with J gene TRBJ2-2; possible D gene TRBD1, 5 bases. The CDR3 consists of 16 residues. Trimming took off 5 bases at V and 4 bases at J, with 17 bases between the two ends. The V gene's germline CDR1 is MNHEY and CDR2 SVGEGT. The chain's CDR3 is CASSEASPGFTGELFF. The CDR3, as DNA: TGTGCCAGCAGTGAAGCATCCCCAGGGTTCACCGGGGAGCTGTTTTTT.

The CDR3 DNA follows: TGTGCCAGCAGCGTGGGGACAGTCTCCTACGAGCAGTACTTC. Translating gives CASSVGTVSYEQYF. The chain combines TRBV9 with TRBJ2-7; 7 positions match TRBD1. Germline V gives CDR1 SGDLS, CDR2 YYNGEE. V lost 2 bases and J lost 0; bases outside the gene matches: 2. The CDR3 is made up of 14 amino acids. Complete variable domain (other parts from reference TRBV9 and TRBJ2-7): DSGVTQTPKHLITATGQRVTLRCSPRSGDLSVYWYQQSLDQGLQFLIQYYNGEERAKGNILERFSAQQFPDLHSELNLSSLELGDSALYFCASSVGTVSYEQYFGPGTRLTVT.

A few counts support this clonotype. The rearrangement joins TRBV6-1 to TRBJ1-6, with TRBD1 identical over 8 bases. Germline CDR1 is MNHNS and CDR2 is SASEGT. The CDR3 has 15 amino acids. With V trimmed by 6 bases and J by 7 bases, 8 bases remained unmatched. CDR3 residues: CASRRMDRANSPLHF. CDR3 DNA sequence: TGTGCCAGCAGGAGGATGGACAGGGCAAATTCACCCCTCCACTTT.

This clonotype was observed once. The rearrangement joins TRBV6-2 or TRBV6-3 to TRBJ1-6, with 8 positions matching TRBD1. Germline V CDR1 and CDR2: MNHEY, SVGEGT. The ends lost 4 bases at V and 10 bases at J; junction bases unmatched: 3. The CDR3 is made up of 13 amino acids. CDR3 sequence (DNA): TGTGCCAGCAGTTCCAGGGGGCAATCACCCCTCCACTTT. Encoded protein: CASSSRGQSPLHF.